Each of the 17 T cell receptor beta chains below was sequenced from the same sample in a study of blood T cell repertoires in COVID-19. Sequencing was performed with immunoSEQ multiplex PCR; in TCRdb, only in-frame clones are kept and a portion is missing. This table holds about 170,000 clones, around 78% found once. Sequencing used PBMCs or T cells enriched from blood (not recorded which). All receptors come from a woman between 45 and 65 years old who had recovered from COVID-19.

CDR3 amino acids: CASSLGRGETQYF. Here the CDR3 DNA reads TGTGCCAGCAGCTTGGGTCGGGGGGAGACCCAGTACTTC. The chain uses TRBV5-8 and TRBJ2-5; TRBD2 is a possible D gene (6 bases). Germline V lookup: CDR1 SGHTS, CDR2 YDEGEE. This CDR3 spans 13 amino acids. Trimming left V 0 bases short and J 5 bases short, with 8 bases between.

The V and J genes are TRBV15 and TRBJ1-2; D may be TRBD1 (5 bases). V was cut by 9 bases and J by 5 bases, with 13 bases left in between. Looked up from germline, CDR1 is LNHNV and CDR2 is YYDKDF (reference sequence). The CDR3 has 12 residues. CDR3 protein: CATRGSGYGYTF. The DNA for the CDR3 is TGTGCCACTCGGGGGTCCGGGTATGGCTACACCTTC.

This rearrangement joins TRBV7-2 to TRBJ2-1; 8 nucleotides match TRBD2. The length of the CDR3 is 15 residues. Trimming cost V 0 bases and J 9 bases; bases outside gene matches: 7. Germline values: CDR1 SGHTA, CDR2 FQGNSA. The CDR3 is CASSLAGSGKLEQFF. The CDR3 DNA is TGTGCCAGCAGCTTAGCTGGTAGCGGGAAGCTTGAGCAGTTCTTC.

This chain uses TRBV24-1 with TRBJ1-5, with TRBD1 identical over 10 bases. CDR3 length: 18 residues. Trimming removed 3 bases from V and 0 bases from J; junction bases left unmatched: 7. Looked up from germline, CDR1 is KGHDR and CDR2 is SFDVKD. The CDR3 DNA sequence: TGTGCCACCAGTGATCGGGACAGGGGCCCTACTAGCAATCAGCCCCAGCATTTT. Protein product: CATSDRDRGPTSNQPQHF.

Regarding this clone: Germline is not matched at one junction end, which may reflect a read error. The rearrangement uses TRBV5-1 and TRBJ1-2; D is unresolved. The CDR3 has 14 amino acids. Germline lookup yields CDR1 SGHRS and CDR2 YFSETQ. The CDR3 loop reads CASSSPGVSYGYTF. CDR3 nucleotides: TGCGCCAGCAGCTCCCCCGGGGTCAGCTATGGCTATACCTTC.

Here the CDR3 reads CASSPTGSGRAQDTQYF. The CDR3 DNA sequence: TGCGCCAGCAGCCCCACCGGGAGCGGGAGGGCACAAGATACGCAGTATTTT. The chain couples TRBV4-3 to TRBJ2-3, with 10 bases fitting TRBD2. The CDR3 extends over 17 amino acids. CDR1 and CDR2 (germline): LGHNA, YSLEER. V shed 4 bases and J 5 bases; nucleotides not matched to a gene: 12.

The chain has TRBV7-8 and TRBJ1-4; TRBD1 is a possible D gene (6 bases). This CDR3 has 18 amino acids. V shed 0 bases and J shed 7 bases, with 21 bases lying between them. The germline CDR1 and CDR2 sequences are SGHVS and FQNEAQ. CDR3 sequence reads: CASSLAQASQGFGEKLFF. Here the CDR3 DNA reads TGTGCCAGCAGCTTAGCGCAGGCCAGTCAGGGGTTTGGTGAAAAACTGTTTTTT. Full variable domain (remainder filled in from reference TRBV7-8 and TRBJ1-4): GAGVSQSPRYKVAKRGQDVALRCDPISGHVSLFWYQQALGQGPEFLTYFQNEAQLDKSGLPSDRFFAERPEGSVSTLKIQRTQQEDSAVYLCASSLAQASQGFGEKLFFGSGTQLSVL.

The chain joins TRBV19 to TRBJ2-1, with 11 nucleotides matching TRBD2. This CDR3 spans 14 amino acids. Unmatched junction bases numbered 2, after V lost 5 bases and J lost 5 bases. CDR1 and CDR2 (germline): LNHDA, SQIVND (reference sequence). In DNA, the CDR3 is TGTGCCAGTAGTTTACTAGCGGGAGACAATGAGCAGTTCTTC. Encoded protein: CASSLLAGDNEQFF.

The rearrangement joins TRBV25-1 to TRBJ2-1, with D possibly matching TRBD2 (6 bases). In germline, CDR1 is MGHDK, CDR2 SYGVNS. The germline V and J ends were trimmed by 3 bases and 3 bases, with 15 bases remaining between them. The CDR3 sequence is 16 residues long. CDR3 in DNA: TGTGCCAGCAGTGAGGTCGGTGCGGGGCGCTACAATGAGCAGTTCTTC. Translation: CASSEVGAGRYNEQFF.

In nucleotides, the CDR3 is TGTGCCTGGAGGGCGGCGGTTAAGGGGGGCTACACCTTC. Its protein product is CAWRAAVKGGYTF. The V and J genes are TRBV30 and TRBJ1-2, with D perhaps matching TRBD1 (5 bases). The CDR3 has 13 amino acids. CDR1 and CDR2 (germline): GTSNPN, SVGIG (reference sequence). Trimming took off 3 bases at V and 8 bases at J, with 16 bases between the two ends.

This chain connects TRBV7-9 to TRBJ2-3; TRBD2 aligns across 8 bases. Per germline, CDR1 SEHNR and CDR2 FQNEAQ (reference sequence). The ends lost 5 bases at V and 2 bases at J; junction bases unmatched: 9. CDR3 length: 16 residues. CDR3 nucleotides: TGTGCCAGCAGCCAGGCTGGACTAGCCTTCACAGATACGCAGTATTTT. It translates to CASSQAGLAFTDTQYF.

The chain joins TRBV3-1 (or the pseudogene TRBV3-2) to TRBJ1-2; 12 bases agree with TRBD1. This CDR3 region has 14 residues. V shed 5 bases, J shed 8 bases, and the junction held 6 bases outside the gene matches. CDR1 and CDR2 (germline): LGHDT, YNNKEL (reference sequence). The CDR3 bases are TGTGCCAGCAGCAGAGGGACAGGGGGCAACGGCTACACCTTC. It encodes CASSRGTGGNGYTF.

The chain has TRBV12-3 or TRBV12-4 and TRBJ2-2; D remains unclear. V was shortened by 3 bases and J by 6 bases, with 5 bases between the two germline ends. This CDR3 contains 12 residues. The CDR3 bases are TGTGCCAGCAGTTTTAATCCCGGGGAGCTGTTTTTT. It encodes CASSFNPGELFF.

The chain joins TRBV7-3 to TRBJ2-1; D is possibly TRBD2 (6 bases). The CDR3 runs to 13 residues. Germline assignment: CDR1 SGHTA and CDR2 FQGTGA. Between the trimmed V and J ends, which lost 4 bases and 6 bases, there was a span of 10 bases. The chain's CDR3 is CASSSQGLNEQFF. Here the CDR3 DNA reads TGTGCCAGCAGCTCCCAGGGACTCAATGAGCAGTTCTTC.

The rearrangement joins TRBV27 to TRBJ2-7, with TRBD2 identical over 11 bases. This CDR3 has 15 residues. The germline V gene has CDR1 MNHEY and CDR2 SMNVEV (reference sequence). Trimming at V came to 5 bases and at J to 4 bases, leaving 7 bases not matched to a gene. This chain's CDR3 is CASSHLAGGRYEQYV. CDR3 bases: TGTGCCAGCAGTCACCTAGCGGGAGGAAGATACGAGCAGTACGTC.

J is TRBJ2-5 and V is TRBV3-1 (or the pseudogene TRBV3-2); tentative D call: TRBD1 (6 bases). The V and J ends lost 0 bases and 1 base respectively, with 15 bases between them. Germline values: CDR1 LGHDT, CDR2 YNNKEL (reference sequence). This CDR3 comprises 17 residues. The CDR3 DNA reads as TGTGCCAGCAGCCAAGATAGGGACACCCTCGGCCAAGAGACCCAGTACTTC. Translating gives CASSQDRDTLGQETQYF.

V gene TRBV6-1 combines with J gene TRBJ1-4; 7 positions agree with TRBD1. The CDR3 is 16 residues long. Germline CDR1 MNHNS, CDR2 SASEGT. The V gene end was trimmed by 2 bases and the J gene end by 10 bases; junction bases not matched to a gene: 13. CDR3 sequence reads: CASSERGLGQRGKLFF. The CDR3 nucleotides read TGTGCCAGCAGTGAAAGGGGGCTAGGACAGAGGGGAAAACTGTTTTTT.